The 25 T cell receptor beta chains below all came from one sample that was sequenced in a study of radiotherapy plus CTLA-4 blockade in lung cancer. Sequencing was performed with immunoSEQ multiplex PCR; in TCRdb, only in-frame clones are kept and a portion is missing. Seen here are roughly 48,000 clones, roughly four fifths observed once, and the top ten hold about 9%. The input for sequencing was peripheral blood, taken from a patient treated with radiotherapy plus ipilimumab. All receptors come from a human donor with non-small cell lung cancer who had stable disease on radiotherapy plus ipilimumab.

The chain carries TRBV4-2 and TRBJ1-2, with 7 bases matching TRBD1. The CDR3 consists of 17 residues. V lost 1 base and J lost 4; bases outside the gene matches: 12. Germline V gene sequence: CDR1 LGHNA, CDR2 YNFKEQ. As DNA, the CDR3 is TGTGCCAGCAGCCAAGTCTCCGGGGACAGTGGTCTCTATGGCTACACCTTC. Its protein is CASSQVSGDSGLYGYTF.

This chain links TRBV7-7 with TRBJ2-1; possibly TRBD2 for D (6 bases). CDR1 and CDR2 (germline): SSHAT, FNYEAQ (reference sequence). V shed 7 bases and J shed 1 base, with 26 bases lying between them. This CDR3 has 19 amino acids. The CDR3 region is CASTDAGTSGVWSYNEQFF. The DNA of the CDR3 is TGTGCCAGCACCGACGCAGGCACATCGGGGGTGTGGTCCTACAATGAGCAGTTCTTC. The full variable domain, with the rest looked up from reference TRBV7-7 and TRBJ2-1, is GAGVSQSPRYKVTKRGQDVTLRCDPISSHATLYWYQQALGQGPEFLTYFNYEAQPDKSGLPSDRFSAERPEGSISTLTIQRTEQRDSAMYRCASTDAGTSGVWSYNEQFFGPGTRLTVL.

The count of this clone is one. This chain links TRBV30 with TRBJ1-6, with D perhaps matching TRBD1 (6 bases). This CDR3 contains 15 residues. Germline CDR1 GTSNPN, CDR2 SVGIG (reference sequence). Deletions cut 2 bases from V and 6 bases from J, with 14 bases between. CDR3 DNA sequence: TGTGCCTGGAGTCCCCCGGACAGTCTTAATTCACCCCTCCACTTT. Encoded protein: CAWSPPDSLNSPLHF. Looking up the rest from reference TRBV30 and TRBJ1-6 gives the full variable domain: SQTIHQWPATLVQPVGSPLSLECTVEGTSNPNLYWYRQAAGRGLQLLFYSVGIGQISSEVPQNLSASRPQDRQFILSSKKLLLSDSGFYLCAWSPPDSLNSPLHFGNGTRLTVT.

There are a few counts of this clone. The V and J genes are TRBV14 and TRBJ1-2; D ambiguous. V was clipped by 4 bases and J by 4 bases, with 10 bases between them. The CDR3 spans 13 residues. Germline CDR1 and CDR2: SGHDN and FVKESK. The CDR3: CASSLGWGYGYTF. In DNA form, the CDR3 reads TGTGCCAGCAGCCTCGGTTGGGGCTATGGCTACACCTTC.

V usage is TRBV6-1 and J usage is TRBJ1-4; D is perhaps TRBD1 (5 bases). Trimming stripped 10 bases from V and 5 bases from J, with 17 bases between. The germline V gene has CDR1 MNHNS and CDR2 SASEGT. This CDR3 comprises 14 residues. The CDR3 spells CATQSGGENEKLFF. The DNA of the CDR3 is TGTGCCACCCAAAGTGGGGGGGAAAATGAAAAACTGTTTTTT.

The CDR3 reads CASSEGGASYNEQFF. In nucleotides, the CDR3 is TGTGCCAGCAGCGAGGGGGGGGCCTCCTACAATGAGCAGTTCTTC. The gene calls are TRBV13 and TRBJ2-1; D might be TRBD2 (7 bases). Per germline, CDR1 PRHDT and CDR2 FYEKMQ (reference sequence). The CDR3 consists of 15 residues. Trimming took off 5 bases at V and 0 bases at J, with 11 bases between the two ends.

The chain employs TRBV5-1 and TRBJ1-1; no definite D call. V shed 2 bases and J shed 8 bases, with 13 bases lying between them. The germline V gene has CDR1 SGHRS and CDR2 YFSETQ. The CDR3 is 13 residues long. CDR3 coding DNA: TGCGCCAGCAGCTTAAACGGTTCTCCAGAAGCTTTCTTT. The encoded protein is CASSLNGSPEAFF.

The DNA of the CDR3 is TGTGCCAGCAGCTTGAAGGGGGTTGCCACTGAAGCTTTCTTT. Protein sequence: CASSLKGVATEAFF. The chain is built from TRBV5-4 and TRBJ1-1; D may be TRBD1 (6 bases). The CDR3 is 14 amino acids. The V gene lost 1 base and the J gene lost 4 bases, with 11 bases spanning the gap. CDR1 is SGHNT and CDR2 is YYREEE in the germline V gene (reference sequence).

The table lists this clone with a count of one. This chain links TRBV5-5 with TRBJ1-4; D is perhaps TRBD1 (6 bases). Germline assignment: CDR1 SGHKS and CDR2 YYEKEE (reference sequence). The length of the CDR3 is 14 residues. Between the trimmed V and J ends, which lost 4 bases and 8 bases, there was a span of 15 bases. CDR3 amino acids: CASSVNRVEEKLFF. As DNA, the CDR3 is TGTGCCAGCAGCGTAAACAGGGTTGAGGAAAAACTGTTTTTT.

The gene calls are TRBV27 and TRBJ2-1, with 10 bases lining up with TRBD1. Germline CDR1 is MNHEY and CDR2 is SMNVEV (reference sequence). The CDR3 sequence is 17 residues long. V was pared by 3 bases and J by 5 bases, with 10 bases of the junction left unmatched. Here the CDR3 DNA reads TGTGCCAGCAGTTTTGTACCGGGACAGGGGAAAAACAATGAGCAGTTCTTC. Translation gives CASSFVPGQGKNNEQFF.

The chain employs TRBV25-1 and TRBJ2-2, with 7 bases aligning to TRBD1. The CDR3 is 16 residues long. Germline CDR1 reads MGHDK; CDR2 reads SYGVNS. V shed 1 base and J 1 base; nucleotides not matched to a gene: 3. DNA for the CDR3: TGTGCCAGCAGTGAATCACAGGGGAGGAACACCGGGGAGCTGTTTTTT. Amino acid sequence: CASSESQGRNTGELFF. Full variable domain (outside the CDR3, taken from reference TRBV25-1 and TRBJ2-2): EADIYQTPRYLVIGTGKKITLECSQTMGHDKMYWYQQDPGMELHLIHYSYGVNSTEKGDLSSESTVSRIRTEHFPLTLESARPSHTSQYLCASSESQGRNTGELFFGEGSRLTVL.

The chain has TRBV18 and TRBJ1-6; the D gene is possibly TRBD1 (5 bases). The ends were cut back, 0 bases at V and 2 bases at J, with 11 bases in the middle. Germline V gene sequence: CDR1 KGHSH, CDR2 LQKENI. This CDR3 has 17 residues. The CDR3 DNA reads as TGTGCCAGCTCACCACCGGGGACCGGCGCCTATAATTCACCCCTCCACTTT. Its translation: CASSPPGTGAYNSPLHF.

The CDR3 protein is CASSQDQNTDTQYF. CDR3 nucleotides: TGCGCCAGCAGCCAAGATCAAAACACAGATACGCAGTATTTT. The chain employs TRBV4-3 and TRBJ2-3; D call uncertain. V dropped 0 bases and J dropped 2 bases, with 6 bases sitting between them. Germline values: CDR1 LGHNA, CDR2 YSLEER. The CDR3 covers 14 residues.

The CDR3 loop is CASSITRTGGNSPLHF. Here the CDR3 DNA reads TGTGCCAGCAGCATCACGCGGACAGGGGGCAATTCACCCCTCCACTTT. The rearrangement links TRBV7-2 to TRBJ1-6; 11 bases line up with TRBD1. Germline trimming cut 5 bases from V and 7 bases from J; bases unmatched to any gene: 7. Germline V CDR1 and CDR2: SGHTA, FQGNSA. This CDR3 has 16 amino acids.

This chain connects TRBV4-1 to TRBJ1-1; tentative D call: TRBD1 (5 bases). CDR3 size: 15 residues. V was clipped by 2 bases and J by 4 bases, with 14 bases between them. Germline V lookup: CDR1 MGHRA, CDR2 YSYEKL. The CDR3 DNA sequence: TGCGCCAGCAGCCAAAACCCTTTGGGGGTCACTGAAGCTTTCTTT. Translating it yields CASSQNPLGVTEAFF.

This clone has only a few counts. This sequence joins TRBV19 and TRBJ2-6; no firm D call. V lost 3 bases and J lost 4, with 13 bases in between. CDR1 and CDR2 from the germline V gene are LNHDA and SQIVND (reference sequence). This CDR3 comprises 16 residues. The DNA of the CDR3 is TGTGCCAGTAGTATCAGACGCGGCCTCGGGGCCAACGTCCTGACTTTC. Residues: CASSIRRGLGANVLTF.

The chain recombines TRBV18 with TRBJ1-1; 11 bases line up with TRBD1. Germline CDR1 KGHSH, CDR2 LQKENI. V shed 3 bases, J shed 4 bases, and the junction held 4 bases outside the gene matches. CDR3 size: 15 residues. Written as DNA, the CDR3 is TGTGCCAGCTCACCTACCGGGACAGGGGGCACTGAAGCTTTCTTT. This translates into CASSPTGTGGTEAFF.

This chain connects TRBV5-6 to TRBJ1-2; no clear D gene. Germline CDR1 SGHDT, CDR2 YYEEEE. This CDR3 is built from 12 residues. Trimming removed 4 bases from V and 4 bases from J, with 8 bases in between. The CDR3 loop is CASSQMGYGYTF. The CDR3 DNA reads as TGTGCCAGCAGCCAAATGGGCTATGGCTACACCTTC.

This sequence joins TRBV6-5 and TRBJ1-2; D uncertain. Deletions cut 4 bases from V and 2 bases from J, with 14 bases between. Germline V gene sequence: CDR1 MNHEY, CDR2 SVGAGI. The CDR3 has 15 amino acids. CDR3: CASSSVSAFNYGYTF. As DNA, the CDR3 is TGTGCCAGCAGTTCCGTTTCGGCGTTCAACTATGGCTACACCTTC.

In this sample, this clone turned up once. CDR3 in amino acids: CASRPGGNEQFF. The CDR3 nucleotides are TGTGCCAGCAGGCCGGGAGGCAATGAGCAGTTCTTC. The chain links TRBV2 to TRBJ2-1, with 7 bases that match TRBD2. The germline V gene has CDR1 SNHLY and CDR2 FYNNEI. V lost 6 bases, J lost 6 bases, and 2 bases stayed unmatched. CDR3 length: 12 amino acids.

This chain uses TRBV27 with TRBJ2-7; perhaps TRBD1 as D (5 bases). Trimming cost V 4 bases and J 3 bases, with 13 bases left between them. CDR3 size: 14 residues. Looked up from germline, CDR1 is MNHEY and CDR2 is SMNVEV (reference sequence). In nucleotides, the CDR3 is TGTGCCAGCAGTTCCAACAGGTTTTTCTACGAGCAGTACTTC. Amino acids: CASSSNRFFYEQYF.

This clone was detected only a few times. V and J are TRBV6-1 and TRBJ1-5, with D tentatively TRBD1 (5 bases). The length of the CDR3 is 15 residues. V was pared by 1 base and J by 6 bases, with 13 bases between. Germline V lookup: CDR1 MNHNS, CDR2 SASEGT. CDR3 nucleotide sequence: TGTGCCAGCAGTGAAGTTGCGGGTGGGGGTCAGCCCCAGCATTTT. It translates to CASSEVAGGGQPQHF.

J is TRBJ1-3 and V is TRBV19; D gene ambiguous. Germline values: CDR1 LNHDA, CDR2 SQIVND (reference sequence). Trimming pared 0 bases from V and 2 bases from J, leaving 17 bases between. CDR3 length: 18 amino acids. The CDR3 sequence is CASSIDAGLTRAGNTIYF. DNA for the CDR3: TGTGCCAGTAGTATAGATGCGGGGTTGACGAGGGCTGGAAACACCATATATTTT.

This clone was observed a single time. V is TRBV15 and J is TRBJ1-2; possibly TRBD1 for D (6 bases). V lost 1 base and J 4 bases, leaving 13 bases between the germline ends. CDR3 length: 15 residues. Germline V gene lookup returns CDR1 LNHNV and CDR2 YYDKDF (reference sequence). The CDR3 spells CATSRGGGSSYGYTF. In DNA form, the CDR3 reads TGTGCCACCAGCAGAGGGGGGGGCAGCTCCTATGGCTACACCTTC.

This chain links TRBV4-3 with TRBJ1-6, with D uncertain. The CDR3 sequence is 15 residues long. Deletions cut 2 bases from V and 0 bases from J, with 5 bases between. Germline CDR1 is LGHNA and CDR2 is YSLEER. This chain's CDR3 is CASSQLSSYNSPLHF. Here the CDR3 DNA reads TGCGCCAGCAGCCAACTAAGCTCCTATAATTCACCCCTCCACTTT.